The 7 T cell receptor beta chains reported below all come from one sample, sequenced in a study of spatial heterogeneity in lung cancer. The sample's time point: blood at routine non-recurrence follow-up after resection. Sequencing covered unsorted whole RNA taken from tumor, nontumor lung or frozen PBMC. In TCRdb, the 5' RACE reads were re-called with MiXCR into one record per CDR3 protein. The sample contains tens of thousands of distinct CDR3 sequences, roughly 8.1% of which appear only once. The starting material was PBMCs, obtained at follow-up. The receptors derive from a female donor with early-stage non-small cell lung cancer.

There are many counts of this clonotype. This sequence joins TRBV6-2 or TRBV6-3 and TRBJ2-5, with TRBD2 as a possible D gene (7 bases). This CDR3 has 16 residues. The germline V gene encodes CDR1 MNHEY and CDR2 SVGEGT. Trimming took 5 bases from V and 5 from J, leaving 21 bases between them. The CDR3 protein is CASSTVGGPVKETQYF. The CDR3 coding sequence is TGTGCCAGCAGTACAGTGGGGGGGCCAGTAAAGGAGACCCAGTACTTC.

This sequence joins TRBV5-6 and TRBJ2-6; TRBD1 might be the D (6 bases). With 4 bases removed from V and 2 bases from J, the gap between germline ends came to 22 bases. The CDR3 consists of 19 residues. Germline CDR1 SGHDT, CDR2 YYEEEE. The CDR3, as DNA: TGTGCCAGCAGCCCCCGTATTCTACAGGGCGCACCTGGGGCCAACGTCCTGACTTTC. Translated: CASSPRILQGAPGANVLTF.

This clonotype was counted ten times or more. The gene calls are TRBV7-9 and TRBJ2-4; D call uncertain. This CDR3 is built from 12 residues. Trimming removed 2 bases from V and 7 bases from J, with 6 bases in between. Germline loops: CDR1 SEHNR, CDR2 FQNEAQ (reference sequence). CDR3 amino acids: CASSLIGNIQYF. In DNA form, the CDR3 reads TGTGCCAGCAGCTTAATCGGGAACATTCAGTACTTC. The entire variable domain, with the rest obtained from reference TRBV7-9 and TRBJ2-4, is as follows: DTGVSQNPRHKITKRGQNVTFRCDPISEHNRLYWYRQTLGQGPEFLTYFQNEAQLEKSRLLSDRFSAERPKGSFSTLEIQRTEQGDSAMYLCASSLIGNIQYFGAGTRLSVL.

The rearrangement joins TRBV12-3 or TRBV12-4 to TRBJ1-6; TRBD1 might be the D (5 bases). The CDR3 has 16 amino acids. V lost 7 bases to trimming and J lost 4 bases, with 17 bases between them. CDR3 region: CASNRIGGWYNSPLHF. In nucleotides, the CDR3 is TGTGCCAGCAATAGAATCGGGGGATGGTATAATTCACCCCTCCACTTT.

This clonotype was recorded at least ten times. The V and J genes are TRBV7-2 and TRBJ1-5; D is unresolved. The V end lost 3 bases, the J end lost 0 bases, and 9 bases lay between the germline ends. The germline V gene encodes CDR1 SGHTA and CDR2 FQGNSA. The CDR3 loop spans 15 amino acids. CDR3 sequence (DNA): TGTGCCAGCAGCTTTTCAGGTTATAGCAATCAGCCCCAGCATTTT. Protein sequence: CASSFSGYSNQPQHF.

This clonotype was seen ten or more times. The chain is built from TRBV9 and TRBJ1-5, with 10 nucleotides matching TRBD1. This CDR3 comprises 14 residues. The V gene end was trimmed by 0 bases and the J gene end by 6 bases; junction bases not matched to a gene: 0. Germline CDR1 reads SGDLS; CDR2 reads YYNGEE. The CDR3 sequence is CASSVGDRGQPQHF. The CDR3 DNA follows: TGTGCCAGCAGCGTAGGGGACAGGGGTCAGCCCCAGCATTTT.

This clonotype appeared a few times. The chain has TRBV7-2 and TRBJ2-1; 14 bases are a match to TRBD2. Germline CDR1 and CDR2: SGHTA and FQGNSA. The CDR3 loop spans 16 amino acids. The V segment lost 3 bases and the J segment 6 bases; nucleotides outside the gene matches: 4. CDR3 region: CASSFLTSGGANEQFF. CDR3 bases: TGTGCCAGCAGCTTCCTGACTAGCGGGGGGGCCAATGAGCAGTTCTTC.